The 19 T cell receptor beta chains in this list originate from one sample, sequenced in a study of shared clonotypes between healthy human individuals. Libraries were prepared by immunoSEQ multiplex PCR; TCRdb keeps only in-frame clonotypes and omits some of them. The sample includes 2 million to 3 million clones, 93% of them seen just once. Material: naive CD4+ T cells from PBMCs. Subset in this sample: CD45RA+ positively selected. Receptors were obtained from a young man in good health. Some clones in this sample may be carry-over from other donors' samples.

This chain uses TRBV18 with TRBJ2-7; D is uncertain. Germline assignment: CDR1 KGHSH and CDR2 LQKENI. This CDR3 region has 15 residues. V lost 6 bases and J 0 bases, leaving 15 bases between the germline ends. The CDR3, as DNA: TGTGCCAGCTCCCCTGGTATAGGGTCCTCCTACGAGCAGTACTTC. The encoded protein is CASSPGIGSSYEQYF.

The CDR3 DNA is TGTGCCAGCAGCCTGACAGGGACTACCTACGAGCAGTACTTC. Amino acid sequence: CASSLTGTTYEQYF. This chain links TRBV5-6 with TRBJ2-7; perhaps D is TRBD1 or TRBD2 (7 bases each). Trimming removed 4 bases from V and 2 bases from J, with 13 bases in between. The germline gives CDR1 SGHDT, CDR2 YYEEEE. The CDR3 covers 14 residues. The full variable domain, rest sourced from reference TRBV5-6 and TRBJ2-7, is DAGVTQSPTHLIKTRGQQVTLRCSPKSGHDTVSWYQQALGQGPQFIFQYYEEEERQRGNFPDRFSGHQFPNYSSELNVNALLLGDSALYLCASSLTGTTYEQYFGPGTRLTVT.

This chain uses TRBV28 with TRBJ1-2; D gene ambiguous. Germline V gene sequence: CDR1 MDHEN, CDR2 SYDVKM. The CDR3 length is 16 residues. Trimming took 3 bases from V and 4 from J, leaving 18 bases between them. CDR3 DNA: TGTGCCAGCAGTTTTATTCTTCCTCCCCCGGGCTATGGCTACACCTTC. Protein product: CASSFILPPPGYGYTF.

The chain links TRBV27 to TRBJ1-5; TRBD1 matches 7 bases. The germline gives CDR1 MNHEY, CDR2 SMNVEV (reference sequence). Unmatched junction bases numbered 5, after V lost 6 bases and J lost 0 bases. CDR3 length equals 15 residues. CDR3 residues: CASRRGQFSNQPQHF. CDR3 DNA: TGTGCCAGCAGACGGGGACAGTTTAGCAATCAGCCCCAGCATTTT.

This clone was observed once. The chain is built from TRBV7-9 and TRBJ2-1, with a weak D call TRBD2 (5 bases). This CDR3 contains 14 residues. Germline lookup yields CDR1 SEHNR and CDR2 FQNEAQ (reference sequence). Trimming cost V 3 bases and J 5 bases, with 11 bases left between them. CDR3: CASSFSQTNNEQFF. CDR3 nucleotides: TGTGCCAGCAGCTTCTCTCAGACTAACAATGAGCAGTTCTTC.

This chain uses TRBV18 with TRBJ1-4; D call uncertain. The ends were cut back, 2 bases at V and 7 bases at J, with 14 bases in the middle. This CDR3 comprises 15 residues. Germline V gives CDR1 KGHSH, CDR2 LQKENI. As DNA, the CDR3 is TGTGCCAGCTCACCAGAAGGGAGAGGGCGTGAAAAACTGTTTTTT. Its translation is CASSPEGRGREKLFF.

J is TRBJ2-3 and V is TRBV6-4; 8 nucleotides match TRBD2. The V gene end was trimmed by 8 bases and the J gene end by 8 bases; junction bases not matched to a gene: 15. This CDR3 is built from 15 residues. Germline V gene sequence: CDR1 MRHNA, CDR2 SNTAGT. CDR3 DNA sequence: TGTGCCAGCGTTGGTCCAGCGGGAGCTTGGGTTACGCAGTATTTT. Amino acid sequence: CASVGPAGAWVTQYF.

CDR3 sequence reads: CASSLVPGAEQYF. The CDR3 DNA reads as TGTGCCAGCAGCTTAGTCCCGGGGGCCGAGCAGTACTTC. V gene TRBV11-2 combines with J gene TRBJ2-7; D assignment may be TRBD1 or TRBD2 (6 bases each). This CDR3 has 13 amino acids. The germline V gene has CDR1 SGHAT and CDR2 FQNNGV. V lost 1 base, J lost 6 bases, and 10 bases lay in between.

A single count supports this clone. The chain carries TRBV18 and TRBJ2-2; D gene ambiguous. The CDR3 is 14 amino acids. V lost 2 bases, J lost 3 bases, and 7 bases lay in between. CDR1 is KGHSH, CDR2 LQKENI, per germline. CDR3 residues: CASSPGRHTGELFF. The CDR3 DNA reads TGTGCCAGCTCACCAGGCAGGCACACCGGGGAGCTGTTTTTT.

The CDR3 loop reads CATSPRGSRYEQYF. The CDR3 DNA reads TGTGCCACCAGTCCGAGAGGTAGTCGATACGAGCAGTACTTC. The V gene is TRBV15, the J gene TRBJ2-7; D not certain. V was cut by 6 bases and J by 4 bases, with 16 bases left in between. The germline gives CDR1 LNHNV, CDR2 YYDKDF (reference sequence). The CDR3 contains 14 residues.

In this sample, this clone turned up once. CDR3 residues: CASSLEGPGGDTQYF. Here the CDR3 DNA reads TGTGCCAGCAGCTTAGAGGGCCCTGGGGGAGATACGCAGTATTTT. The gene calls are TRBV7-8 and TRBJ2-3; D may be TRBD1 or TRBD2 (5 bases each). This CDR3 spans 15 amino acids. Per the germline V gene, CDR1 is SGHVS and CDR2 is FQNEAQ. V shed 1 base and J shed 5 bases, with 13 bases lying between them.

The CDR3 nucleotides are TGTGCCAGCAGTGGTATGGGAGCAACTAATGAAAAACTGTTTTTT. It codes for CASSGMGATNEKLFF. The V and J genes are TRBV2 and TRBJ1-4; the D is unclear. With 4 bases removed from V and 0 bases from J, the gap between germline ends came to 9 bases. Germline-derived CDR1 and CDR2 are SNHLY and FYNNEI. CDR3 length: 15 amino acids.

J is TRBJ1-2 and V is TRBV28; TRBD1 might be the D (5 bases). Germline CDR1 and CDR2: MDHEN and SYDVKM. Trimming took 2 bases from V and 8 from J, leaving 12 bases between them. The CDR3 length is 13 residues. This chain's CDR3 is CASSLVGGGGYTF. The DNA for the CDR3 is TGTGCCAGCAGTTTAGTCGGGGGAGGAGGCTACACCTTC.

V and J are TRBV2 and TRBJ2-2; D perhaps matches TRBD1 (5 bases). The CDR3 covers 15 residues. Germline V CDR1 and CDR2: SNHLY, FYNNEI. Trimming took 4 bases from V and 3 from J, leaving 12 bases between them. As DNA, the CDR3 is TGTGCCAGCAGTGTCAGGGTCCGAGACACCGGGGAGCTGTTTTTT. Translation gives CASSVRVRDTGELFF.

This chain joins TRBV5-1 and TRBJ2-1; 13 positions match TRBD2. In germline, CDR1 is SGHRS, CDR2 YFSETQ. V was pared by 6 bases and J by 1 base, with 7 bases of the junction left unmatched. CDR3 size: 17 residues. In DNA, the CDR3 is TGCGCCAGCACCCCCGGGACTAGCGGGGATTCCTACAATGAGCAGTTCTTC. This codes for CASTPGTSGDSYNEQFF.

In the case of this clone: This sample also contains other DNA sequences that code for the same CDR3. CDR3 in amino acids: CASSLGGGADTQYF. The CDR3 DNA follows: TGTGCCAGCAGCTTGGGCGGAGGGGCAGATACGCAGTATTTT. The genes are TRBV7-9 and TRBJ2-3; tentatively, D is TRBD2 (6 bases). The CDR3 covers 14 residues. Trimming cost V 3 bases and J 4 bases, with 11 bases left between them. Germline CDR1 is SEHNR and CDR2 is FQNEAQ (reference sequence).

CDR3 in DNA: TGTGCCATCACCGATCGGACTAGCGGGCACTCCTACGAGCAGTACTTC. Protein: CAITDRTSGHSYEQYF. The V and J genes are TRBV10-3 and TRBJ2-7; TRBD2 agrees at 11 bases. After removal of 7 bases from V and 0 bases from J, the junction contained 8 bases not matched to a gene. Germline V gene sequence: CDR1 ENHRY, CDR2 SYGVKD. This CDR3 is 16 amino acids long.

The DNA of the CDR3 is TGTGCCACCGGGCGCTCCTATAATTCACCCCTCCACTTT. Translating it yields CATGRSYNSPLHF. V usage is TRBV7-3 and J usage is TRBJ1-6; D remains unclear. Germline V CDR1 and CDR2: SGHTA, FQGTGA. V was clipped by 10 bases and J by 0 bases, with 7 bases between them. The CDR3 runs 13 residues.

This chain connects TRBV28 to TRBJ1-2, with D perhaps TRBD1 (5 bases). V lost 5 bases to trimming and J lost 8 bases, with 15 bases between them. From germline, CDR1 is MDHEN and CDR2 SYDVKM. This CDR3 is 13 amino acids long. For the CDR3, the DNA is TGTGCCAGCAGTACTCCGGCCCGGGGGGGCTACACCTTC. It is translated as CASSTPARGGYTF.